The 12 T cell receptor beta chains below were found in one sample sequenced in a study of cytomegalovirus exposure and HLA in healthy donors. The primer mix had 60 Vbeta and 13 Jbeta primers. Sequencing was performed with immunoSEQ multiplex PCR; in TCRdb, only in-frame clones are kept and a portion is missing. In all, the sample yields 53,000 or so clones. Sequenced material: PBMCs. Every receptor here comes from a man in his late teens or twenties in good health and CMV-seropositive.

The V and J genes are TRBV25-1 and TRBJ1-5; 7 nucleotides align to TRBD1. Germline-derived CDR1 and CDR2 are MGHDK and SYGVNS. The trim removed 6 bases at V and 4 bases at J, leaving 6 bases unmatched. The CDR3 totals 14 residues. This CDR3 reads CASSGQETNQPQHF. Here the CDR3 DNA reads TGTGCCAGCAGCGGACAGGAGACGAATCAGCCCCAGCATTTT.

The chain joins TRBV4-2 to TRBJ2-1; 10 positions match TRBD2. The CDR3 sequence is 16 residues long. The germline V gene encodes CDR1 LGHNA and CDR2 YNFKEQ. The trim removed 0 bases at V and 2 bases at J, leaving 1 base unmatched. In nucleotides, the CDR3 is TGTGCCAGCAGCCAAGATGGGACTAGCGCCTACAATGAGCAGTTCTTC. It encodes CASSQDGTSAYNEQFF.

CDR3 bases: TGTGCCAGTAGCCCCGACGAGAGGGTAGCGGGAGTCAATGAGCAGTTCTTC. Encoded protein: CASSPDERVAGVNEQFF. V is TRBV19 and J is TRBJ2-1, with 9 bases fitting TRBD2. With V trimmed by 6 bases and J by 6 bases, 15 bases remained unmatched. Per germline, CDR1 LNHDA and CDR2 SQIVND (reference sequence). The CDR3 has 17 residues.

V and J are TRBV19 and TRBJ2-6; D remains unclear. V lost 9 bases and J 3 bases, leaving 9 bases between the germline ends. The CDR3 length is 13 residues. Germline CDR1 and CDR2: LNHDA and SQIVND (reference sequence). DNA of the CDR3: TGTGCCAGCCGAAGGAGTGGGGCCAACGTCCTGACTTTC. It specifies CASRRSGANVLTF.

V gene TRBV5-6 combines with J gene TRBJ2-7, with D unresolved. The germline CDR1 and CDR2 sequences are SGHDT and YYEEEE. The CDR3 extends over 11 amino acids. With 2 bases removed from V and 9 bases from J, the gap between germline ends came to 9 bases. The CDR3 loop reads CASSLECWQYF. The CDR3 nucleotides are TGTGCCAGCAGCTTAGAGTGTTGGCAGTACTTC. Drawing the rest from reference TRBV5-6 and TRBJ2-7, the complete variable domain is DAGVTQSPTHLIKTRGQQVTLRCSPKSGHDTVSWYQQALGQGPQFIFQYYEEEERQRGNFPDRFSGHQFPNYSSELNVNALLLGDSALYLCASSLECWQYFGPGTRLTVT.

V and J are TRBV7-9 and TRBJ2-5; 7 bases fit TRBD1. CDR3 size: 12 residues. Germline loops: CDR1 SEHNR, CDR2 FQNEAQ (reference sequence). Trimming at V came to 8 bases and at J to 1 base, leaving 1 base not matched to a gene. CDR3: CASGQVQETQYF. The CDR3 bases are TGTGCCAGCGGACAGGTCCAAGAGACCCAGTACTTC.

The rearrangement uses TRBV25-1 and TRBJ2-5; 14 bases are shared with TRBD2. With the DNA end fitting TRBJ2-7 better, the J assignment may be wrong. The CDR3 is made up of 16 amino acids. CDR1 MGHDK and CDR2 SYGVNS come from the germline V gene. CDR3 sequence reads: CASSAGTSGRRYEQYF. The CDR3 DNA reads TGTGCCAGCAGTGCCGGGACTAGCGGGAGAAGGTACGAGCAGTACTTC.

CDR3 amino acids: CASSSPSGLAGGQEQYF. The CDR3 DNA sequence: TGCGCCAGCAGCTCCCCCAGCGGACTAGCGGGAGGGCAGGAGCAGTACTTC. This chain joins TRBV5-1 and TRBJ2-7; 15 bases match TRBD2. This CDR3 spans 17 amino acids. Per germline, CDR1 SGHRS and CDR2 YFSETQ. The V and J ends lost 3 bases and 7 bases, in that order; junction bases with no gene match: 11.

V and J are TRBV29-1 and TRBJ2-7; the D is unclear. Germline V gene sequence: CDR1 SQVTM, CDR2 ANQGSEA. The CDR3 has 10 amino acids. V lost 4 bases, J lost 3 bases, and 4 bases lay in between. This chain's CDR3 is CSVGSYEQYF. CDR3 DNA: TGCAGCGTTGGCAGCTACGAGCAGTACTTC.

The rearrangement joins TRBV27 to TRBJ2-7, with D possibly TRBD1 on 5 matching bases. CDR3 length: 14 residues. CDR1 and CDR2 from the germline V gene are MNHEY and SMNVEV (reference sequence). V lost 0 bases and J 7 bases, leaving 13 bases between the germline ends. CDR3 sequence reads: CASSLSDSATEQYF. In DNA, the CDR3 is TGTGCCAGCAGTTTATCAGACAGTGCCACGGAGCAGTACTTC.

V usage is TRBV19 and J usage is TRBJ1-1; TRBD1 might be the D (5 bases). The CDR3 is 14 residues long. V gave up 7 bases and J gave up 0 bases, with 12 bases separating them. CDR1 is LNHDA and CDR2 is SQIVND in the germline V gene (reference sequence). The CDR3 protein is CASMFGGVNTEAFF. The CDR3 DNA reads TGTGCCAGTATGTTCGGGGGAGTGAACACTGAAGCTTTCTTT.

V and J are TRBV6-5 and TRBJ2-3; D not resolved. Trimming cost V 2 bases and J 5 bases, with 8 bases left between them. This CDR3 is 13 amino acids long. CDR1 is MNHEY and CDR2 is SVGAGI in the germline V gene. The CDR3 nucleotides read TGTGCCAGCAGTTACAGCCGTCAAGATACGCAGTATTTT. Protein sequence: CASSYSRQDTQYF.